The 13 T cell receptor beta chains listed next were all sequenced from one sample in a study of blood T cell repertoires in COVID-19. Generated by immunoSEQ multiplex PCR, the TCRdb table keeps only in-frame clones and is missing some. The repertoire has roughly 220,000 clones, about 79% of them found once; the top ten carry 1.2% to 1.5%. The sequencing sample was made of peripheral blood. The receptors here all came from a woman in her thirties or forties who had recovered from COVID-19.

V usage is TRBV19 and J usage is TRBJ1-6; 9 bases agree with TRBD1. Germline CDR1 and CDR2: LNHDA and SQIVND (reference sequence). This CDR3 spans 16 amino acids. V dropped 8 bases and J dropped 1; count of bases not matched to a gene: 6. The CDR3 DNA follows: TGTGCCAGTGAACAGGGGGCTTTTTCCTATAATTCACCCCTCCACTTT. It translates to CASEQGAFSYNSPLHF.

This chain joins TRBV6-5 and TRBJ1-1, with TRBD1 as a possible D gene (5 bases). CDR1 is MNHEY, CDR2 SVGAGI, per germline. This CDR3 contains 14 residues. V was trimmed by 0 bases and J by 10 bases, leaving 15 bases between them. This CDR3 reads CASSYSSQGLRAFF. Here the CDR3 DNA reads TGTGCCAGCAGTTACTCTTCCCAGGGTTTACGAGCTTTCTTT.

The chain recombines TRBV6-2 or TRBV6-3 with TRBJ1-6, with a possible D match to TRBD1 (6 bases). This CDR3 contains 14 residues. Trimming cost V 5 bases and J 10 bases, with 15 bases left between them. Per germline, CDR1 MNHEY and CDR2 SVGEGT. The CDR3 nucleotides are TGTGCCAGCAGTGATAACAGGGTGAGGTCACCCCTCCACTTT. Translated, it gives CASSDNRVRSPLHF.

This clone came up once. The genes are TRBV7-8 and TRBJ2-2; D is perhaps TRBD1 (7 bases). Trimming took off 1 base at V and 4 bases at J, with 16 bases between the two ends. The CDR3 length is 17 residues. Germline V gene lookup returns CDR1 SGHVS and CDR2 FQNEAQ. This CDR3 is CASSLVPRGVGTGELFF. CDR3 nucleotides: TGTGCCAGCAGCTTAGTTCCCAGGGGGGTGGGCACCGGGGAGCTGTTTTTT.

The gene calls are TRBV5-1 and TRBJ1-4; D unresolved. The germline V gene has CDR1 SGHRS and CDR2 YFSETQ. The CDR3 loop spans 15 amino acids. Trimming took off 4 bases at V and 0 bases at J, with 10 bases between the two ends. The CDR3 DNA sequence: TGCGCCAGCAGCATTGACTCTGCAACTAATGAAAAACTGTTTTTT. Protein sequence: CASSIDSATNEKLFF.

V and J are TRBV7-2 and TRBJ2-5, with a weak D call TRBD2 (5 bases). V was trimmed by 5 bases and J by 2 bases, leaving 12 bases between them. Per germline, CDR1 SGHTA and CDR2 FQGNSA. There are 14 residues in the CDR3. This CDR3 is CASSTHGVQETQYF. The CDR3 DNA is TGTGCCAGCAGCACTCACGGGGTGCAAGAGACCCAGTACTTC.

V and J are TRBV28 and TRBJ1-6; 7 positions agree with TRBD1. CDR1 and CDR2 from the germline V gene are MDHEN and SYDVKM. This CDR3 contains 17 residues. V lost 6 bases, J lost 7 bases, and 15 bases stayed unmatched. CDR3 bases: TGTGCCAGCAGCTTTATTCCCTTCGGGACAGAGAATTCACCCCTCCACTTT. This gives the protein CASSFIPFGTENSPLHF.

The chain couples TRBV5-1 to TRBJ2-1; 9 positions agree with TRBD2. J lost 5 bases, V lost 3 bases, and 6 bases had no gene match. The germline V gene encodes CDR1 SGHRS and CDR2 YFSETQ. The CDR3 sequence is 15 residues long. The CDR3 spells CASSWVAGVNNEQFF. The CDR3, as DNA: TGCGCCAGCAGCTGGGTAGCGGGGGTGAACAATGAGCAGTTCTTC. The complete variable domain, with remaining parts taken from reference TRBV5-1 and TRBJ2-1, reads KAGVTQTPRYLIKTRGQQVTLSCSPISGHRSVSWYQQTPGQGLQFLFEYFSETQRNKGNFPGRFSGRQFSNSRSEMNVSTLELGDSALYLCASSWVAGVNNEQFFGPGTRLTVL.

This sequence joins TRBV27 and TRBJ2-2; 13 bases agree with TRBD2. The V segment lost 7 bases and the J segment 2 bases; nucleotides outside the gene matches: 10. The CDR3 covers 18 residues. Germline CDR1 is MNHEY and CDR2 is SMNVEV (reference sequence). CDR3 bases: TGTGCCAGCACCCCCTTGACTAGCGGGGGGCTAAACACCGGGGAGCTGTTTTTT. This translates into CASTPLTSGGLNTGELFF.

The CDR3 loop reads CASSVSGDYGYTF. The CDR3 DNA sequence: TGTGCCAGCAGCGTATCCGGGGACTATGGCTACACCTTC. The rearrangement joins TRBV9 to TRBJ1-2; D remains ambiguous. There are 13 residues in the CDR3. Germline loops: CDR1 SGDLS, CDR2 YYNGEE. The V gene lost 1 base and the J gene lost 3 bases, with 7 bases spanning the gap.

The chain carries TRBV5-1 and TRBJ2-2, with 10 bases aligning to TRBD1. Looked up from germline, CDR1 is SGHRS and CDR2 is YFSETQ. The CDR3 covers 15 residues. The V segment lost 1 base and the J segment 6 bases; nucleotides outside the gene matches: 3. The CDR3 loop is CASSLQGQGPGELFF. CDR3 coding DNA: TGCGCCAGCAGCTTGCAGGGACAGGGGCCCGGGGAGCTGTTTTTT.

This chain links TRBV6-1 with TRBJ1-1; 7 bases agree with TRBD1. CDR3 length equals 15 residues. Germline CDR1 reads MNHNS; CDR2 reads SASEGT. V was clipped by 3 bases and J by 5 bases; unmatched bases: 9. CDR3 sequence: CASSDQAGGGTEAFF. The CDR3 bases are TGTGCCAGCAGTGACCAAGCAGGGGGTGGAACTGAAGCTTTCTTT.

In this sample, this clone turned up once. Written as DNA, the CDR3 is TGCGCCAGCAGTGTTGCTAGCGGGGGGGCCCACACCACCGGGGAGCTGTTTTTT. Translating it yields CASSVASGGAHTTGELFF. The V call is TRBV10-2, the J call TRBJ2-2; 12 bases map to TRBD2. The CDR3 covers 18 residues. V lost 4 bases and J lost 4; bases outside the gene matches: 10. Germline V lookup: CDR1 WSHSY, CDR2 SAAADI.